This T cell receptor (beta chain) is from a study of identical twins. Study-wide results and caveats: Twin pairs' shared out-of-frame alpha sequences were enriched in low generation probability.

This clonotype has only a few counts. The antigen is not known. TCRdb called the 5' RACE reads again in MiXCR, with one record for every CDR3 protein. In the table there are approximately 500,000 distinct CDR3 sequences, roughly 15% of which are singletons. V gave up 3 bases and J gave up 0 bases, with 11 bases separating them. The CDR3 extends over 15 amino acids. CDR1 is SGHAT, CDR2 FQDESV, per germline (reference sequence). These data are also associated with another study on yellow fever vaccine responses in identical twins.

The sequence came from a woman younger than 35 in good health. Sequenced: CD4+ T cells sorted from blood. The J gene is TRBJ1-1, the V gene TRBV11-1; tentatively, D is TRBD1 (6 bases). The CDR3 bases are TGTGCCAGCAGCTTCAGGGGATCTATGAACACTGAAGCTTTCTTT. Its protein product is CASSFRGSMNTEAFF.